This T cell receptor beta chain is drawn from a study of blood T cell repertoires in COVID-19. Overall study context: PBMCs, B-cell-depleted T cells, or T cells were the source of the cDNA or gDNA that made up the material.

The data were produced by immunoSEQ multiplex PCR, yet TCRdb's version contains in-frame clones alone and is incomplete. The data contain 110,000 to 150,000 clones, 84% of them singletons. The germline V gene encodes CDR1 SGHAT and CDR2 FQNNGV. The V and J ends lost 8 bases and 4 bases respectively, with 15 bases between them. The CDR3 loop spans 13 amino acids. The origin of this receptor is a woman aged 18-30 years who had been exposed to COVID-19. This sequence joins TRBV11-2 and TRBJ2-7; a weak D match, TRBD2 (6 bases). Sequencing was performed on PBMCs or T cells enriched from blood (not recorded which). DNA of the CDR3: TGTGCCAGCCAGCGCGTCGGGAGTTACGAGCAGTACTTC. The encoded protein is CASQRVGSYEQYF.